The 5 T cell receptor beta chains given below trace back to one sample, sequenced in a study of T-cell memory formation after mild COVID-19. MiXCR, applied by TCRdb to the 5' RACE reads, yields one record per CDR3 protein. Of 75,000 to 90,000 distinct CDR3 sequences in the sample, roughly 13% were seen once. The material sequenced was PBMCs or a T cell subset sorted from them (not recorded which). The receptors shown here come from an adult woman who had mild COVID-19 (a few samples of this study predate the infection). Cell type and time point are not known.

The chain joins TRBV11-2 to TRBJ2-1; 7 bases are a match to TRBD2. Germline V lookup: CDR1 SGHAT, CDR2 FQNNGV. This CDR3 comprises 16 residues. Trimming at V came to 7 bases and at J to 0 bases, leaving 9 bases not matched to a gene. In DNA form, the CDR3 reads TGTGCCAGCACCTTGGAGGCGGGAGACTCCTACAATGAGCAGTTCTTC. This sequence encodes CASTLEAGDSYNEQFF.

This clonotype has ten or more counts. This sequence joins TRBV4-2 and TRBJ1-5, with a tentative D call TRBD1 (5 bases). Trimming removed 5 bases from V and 2 bases from J, with 16 bases in between. Germline CDR1 reads LGHNA; CDR2 reads YNFKEQ. The CDR3 consists of 16 residues. The chain's CDR3 is CASSAIPGEGNQPQHF. CDR3 DNA: TGTGCCAGCAGCGCCATACCGGGGGAGGGCAATCAGCCCCAGCATTTT.

This clonotype was seen a handful of times. J is TRBJ1-6 and V is TRBV9; perhaps TRBD1 as D (6 bases). The CDR3 covers 16 residues. V was shortened by 4 bases and J by 8 bases, with 19 bases between the two germline ends. Per germline, CDR1 SGDLS and CDR2 YYNGEE. DNA of the CDR3: TGTGCCAGCAGCCCATCCGAGGGGGGGAAGTATTCACCCCTCCACTTT. This translates into CASSPSEGGKYSPLHF. Together with reference TRBV9 and TRBJ1-6, the CDR3 gives the full variable domain: DSGVTQTPKHLITATGQRVTLRCSPRSGDLSVYWYQQSLDQGLQFLIQYYNGEERAKGNILERFSAQQFPDLHSELNLSSLELGDSALYFCASSPSEGGKYSPLHFGNGTRLTVT.

This clonotype was detected a few times. The chain carries TRBV15 and TRBJ2-1; 9 bases are shared with TRBD2. Trimming took 6 bases from V and 9 from J; bases not matched to a gene: 6. Germline-derived CDR1 and CDR2 are LNHNV and YYDKDF (reference sequence). CDR3 size: 13 residues. The DNA for the CDR3 is TGTGCCACCAGAGCGGGAGGCCCTAGTGAGCAGTTCTTC. As protein: CATRAGGPSEQFF.

This clonotype has more than one count but fewer than ten. The chain joins TRBV27 to TRBJ2-1; the D gene is possibly TRBD2 (5 bases). Germline assignment: CDR1 MNHEY and CDR2 SMNVEV (reference sequence). This CDR3 spans 15 amino acids. V was shortened by 7 bases and J by 4 bases, with 17 bases between the two germline ends. For the CDR3, the DNA is TGTGCCAGCACCGATGTTAGCCGAGGGTACAATGAGCAGTTCTTC. This encodes CASTDVSRGYNEQFF.